The source of this T cell receptor (beta chain) is a study of blood T cell repertoires in COVID-19. Study context: Samples of COVID-19 (acute and convalescent) were obtained from the United States, Italy and Spain. In each case, the material was cDNA or gDNA derived from T cells, B-cell-depleted T cells, or PBMCs.

TCRdb's table, derived via immunoSEQ multiplex PCR, lists solely in-frame clones and lacks some. The sample has 400,000 or so clones, approximately 91% seen once. Residents of about two dozen US areas, aged about 18 to 95 years, made up the participants. CDR1 and CDR2 (germline): WSHSY, SAAADI. The CDR3 length is 14 residues. Trimming cost V 6 bases and J 6 bases, with 15 bases left between them. The sequencing sample was made of PBMCs or T cells enriched from blood (not recorded which). This TCR was recovered from a woman aged 40 to 50 with acute COVID-19. The rearrangement joins TRBV10-2 to TRBJ1-5, with D perhaps TRBD1 (5 bases). Here the CDR3 reads CASSDSGYSQPQHF. The CDR3 nucleotides are TGCGCCAGCAGCGATTCAGGGTACAGTCAGCCCCAGCATTTT.